Each of the 25 T cell receptor beta chains below was sequenced from the same sample in a study of cytomegalovirus exposure and HLA in healthy donors. PCR amplification relied on 60 Vbeta primers (plus 13 Jbeta primers). Only in-frame clones appear in the TCRdb table, and some are missing; sequencing was by immunoSEQ multiplex PCR. The sample yields some 150,000 clones, around nine tenths seen once. The sample comprised PBMCs. The receptors were sampled from a woman aged 25 to 39 in good health and CMV-seronegative.

The CDR3 DNA reads as TGTGCTAGTGGTAACCGGTTGGGACTAGCGGGGGCGCTCACCGGGGAGCTGTTTTTT. It translates to CASGNRLGLAGALTGELFF. V and J are TRBV12-5 and TRBJ2-2; 14 bases agree with TRBD2. Germline CDR1 reads LGHNT; CDR2 reads FRNRAP. CDR3 size: 19 residues. V trimming: 5 bases; J trimming: 4 bases; junction bases outside the gene matches: 12.

The rearrangement links TRBV6-1 to TRBJ2-3; 8 nucleotides match TRBD1. Trimming removed 7 bases from V and 7 bases from J; junction bases left unmatched: 10. From germline, CDR1 is MNHNS and CDR2 SASEGT. This CDR3 spans 14 amino acids. CDR3 region: CASTPPGGAYTQYF. CDR3 bases: TGTGCCAGCACCCCCCCAGGGGGCGCGTATACGCAGTATTTT.

This sequence joins TRBV30 and TRBJ2-2, with D possibly TRBD1 on 6 matching bases. The V gene lost 3 bases and the J gene lost 7 bases, with 9 bases spanning the gap. Germline V gene lookup returns CDR1 GTSNPN and CDR2 SVGIG (reference sequence). The CDR3 spans 12 residues. The CDR3 bases are TGTGCCTGGAGAGCAGGGGTCGGGGAGCTGTTTTTT. This gives the protein CAWRAGVGELFF.

This clone was recorded only once. Here the CDR3 reads CASSYPGQGGSSTDTQYF. The CDR3 DNA reads TGTGCCAGCAGCTACCCGGGACAGGGTGGTTCTAGCACAGATACGCAGTATTTT. The chain has TRBV5-4 and TRBJ2-3; 9 positions match TRBD1. The V gene's germline CDR1 is SGHNT and CDR2 YYREEE (reference sequence). V gave up 3 bases and J gave up 0 bases; unmatched junction bases: 11. The CDR3 length is 18 residues.

J is TRBJ2-5 and V is TRBV6-6; D is perhaps TRBD1 (5 bases). From germline, CDR1 is MNHNY and CDR2 SVGAGI (reference sequence). Trimming took 7 bases from V and 0 from J, leaving 9 bases between them. The CDR3 consists of 13 residues. The CDR3 sequence: CASTDSNQETQYF. DNA of the CDR3: TGTGCCAGCACAGACAGTAACCAAGAGACCCAGTACTTC.

J is TRBJ1-1 and V is TRBV14, with D uncertain. CDR3 size: 15 residues. Per germline, CDR1 SGHDN and CDR2 FVKESK. V dropped 1 base and J dropped 2 bases, with 11 bases sitting between them. This CDR3 reads CASSQVVGGNTEAFF. The CDR3 DNA reads TGTGCCAGCAGCCAAGTGGTGGGAGGAAACACTGAAGCTTTCTTT.

V and J are TRBV13 and TRBJ2-7; possibly TRBD2 for D (5 bases). CDR1 and CDR2 from the germline V gene are PRHDT and FYEKMQ (reference sequence). The CDR3 extends over 14 amino acids. Trimming left V 5 bases short and J 7 bases short, with 18 bases between. The chain's CDR3 is CASSPGVHPGEQYF. For the CDR3, the DNA is TGTGCCAGCAGCCCCGGGGTTCACCCGGGTGAGCAGTACTTC.

The chain is built from TRBV27 and TRBJ2-7; 9 positions match TRBD1. With 4 bases clipped from V and 9 bases from J, the junction kept 7 bases outside the gene matches. The CDR3 has 13 amino acids. CDR1 is MNHEY, CDR2 SMNVEV, per germline (reference sequence). The CDR3 DNA reads as TGTGCCAGCAGTTGGGGACAGGGATTTCCGCAGTACTTC. The encoded protein is CASSWGQGFPQYF.

The table lists this clone with a count of one. The genes are TRBV5-1 and TRBJ2-5, with TRBD2 matching over 14 bases. Matching the DNA end better, TRBJ2-7 makes the J call doubtful. The CDR3 is 17 residues long. The V gene's germline CDR1 is SGHRS and CDR2 YFSETQ. This chain's CDR3 is CASSLEGLAGVTYEQYF. The CDR3 region has the DNA TGCGCCAGCAGCTTAGAGGGACTAGCGGGAGTTACCTACGAGCAGTACTTC.

CDR3: CASRQGRATEAFF. CDR3 nucleotide sequence: TGTGCCAGTAGGCAGGGGCGGGCCACTGAAGCTTTCTTT. The rearrangement links TRBV19 to TRBJ1-1; possible D gene TRBD1, 6 bases. The V and J ends lost 6 bases and 4 bases respectively, with 12 bases between them. Germline V lookup: CDR1 LNHDA, CDR2 SQIVND (reference sequence). The length of the CDR3 is 13 residues.

The V and J genes are TRBV5-4 and TRBJ2-2; TRBD1 matches 7 bases. J was trimmed by 6 bases and V by 4 bases; bases with no gene match: 3. Per germline, CDR1 SGHNT and CDR2 YYREEE (reference sequence). The CDR3 length is 13 residues. CDR3 region: CASSSDRAGELFF. CDR3 DNA: TGTGCCAGCAGCAGTGACAGGGCCGGGGAGCTGTTTTTT.

The rearrangement uses TRBV4-1 and TRBJ2-1; D perhaps matches TRBD2 (7 bases). Trimming shortened V by 9 bases and J by 0 bases, and 21 bases separated the two germline ends. Per the germline V gene, CDR1 is MGHRA and CDR2 is YSYEKL. The CDR3 spans 17 residues. CDR3 coding DNA: TGCGCCAGTTCAGGGGAACTAGCGCTAAGCTCCTACAATGAGCAGTTCTTC. Protein: CASSGELALSSYNEQFF.

The chain recombines TRBV2 with TRBJ1-2; D remains ambiguous. Germline values: CDR1 SNHLY, CDR2 FYNNEI. This CDR3 has 13 amino acids. V lost 3 bases, J lost 1 base, and 6 bases lay in between. The chain's CDR3 is CASSDSNNYGYTF. The CDR3 bases are TGTGCCAGCAGTGACAGTAATAACTATGGCTACACCTTC.

This chain connects TRBV28 to TRBJ1-4; D call uncertain. The germline gives CDR1 MDHEN, CDR2 SYDVKM. CDR3 length: 17 amino acids. The V gene lost 2 bases and the J gene lost 4 bases, with 17 bases spanning the gap. The CDR3 sequence is CASSLLPRVAFNEKLFF. The CDR3 DNA reads TGTGCCAGCAGTTTACTACCTCGTGTCGCCTTTAATGAAAAACTGTTTTTT.

This chain links TRBV7-8 with TRBJ2-3; a possible D gene is TRBD2 (7 bases). V gave up 6 bases and J gave up 9 bases, with 25 bases separating them. Looked up from germline, CDR1 is SGHVS and CDR2 is FQNEAQ. The CDR3 spans 16 residues. The CDR3 loop reads CASSSPSRGPWGTQYF. CDR3 DNA: TGTGCCAGCAGTTCCCCCTCGCGGGGGCCCTGGGGGACGCAGTATTTT.

The chain combines TRBV18 with TRBJ2-5; 8 bases are a match to TRBD2. The CDR3 totals 16 residues. With 3 bases clipped from V and 5 bases from J, the junction kept 11 bases outside the gene matches. Germline CDR1 reads KGHSH; CDR2 reads LQKENI. DNA of the CDR3: TGTGCCAGCTCACCCTATTTGAGCGGGAGAGGTGAGACCCAGTACTTC. Protein product: CASSPYLSGRGETQYF. Combining the CDR3 with reference TRBV18 and TRBJ2-5 gives the whole variable domain NAGVMQNPRHLVRRRGQEARLRCSPMKGHSHVYWYRQLPEEGLKFMVYLQKENIIDESGMPKERFSAEFPKEGPSILRIQQVVRGDSAAYFCASSPYLSGRGETQYFGPGTRLLVL.

The rearrangement joins TRBV5-5 to TRBJ1-1; TRBD1 might be the D (5 bases). V dropped 1 base and J dropped 2 bases, with 12 bases sitting between them. Germline loops: CDR1 SGHKS, CDR2 YYEKEE (reference sequence). This CDR3 has 15 amino acids. The CDR3 sequence is CASSLFRAPNTEAFF. The CDR3 DNA sequence: TGTGCCAGCAGCTTGTTCAGGGCCCCAAACACTGAAGCTTTCTTT.

In this sample, this clone turned up a few times. This chain links TRBV4-3 with TRBJ2-1; tentative D call: TRBD2 (6 bases). Trimming removed 3 bases from V and 5 bases from J, with 14 bases in between. This CDR3 is 15 amino acids long. Germline CDR1 LGHNA, CDR2 YSLEER. CDR3 region: CASSQAGSGDNEQFF. The CDR3 DNA sequence: TGCGCCAGCAGCCAGGCGGGGTCTGGGGACAATGAGCAGTTCTTC.

This chain uses TRBV19 with TRBJ1-1, with D hard to call. V was clipped by 10 bases and J by 3 bases, with 15 bases between them. The CDR3 runs to 13 residues. Germline loops: CDR1 LNHDA, CDR2 SQIVND (reference sequence). Here the CDR3 reads CATKTGSYTEAFF. The CDR3 bases are TGTGCCACTAAAACCGGGTCTTACACTGAAGCTTTCTTT.

The V and J genes are TRBV19 and TRBJ1-2; 8 bases match TRBD1. The ends lost 4 bases at V and 8 bases at J; junction bases unmatched: 9. Germline CDR1 reads LNHDA; CDR2 reads SQIVND (reference sequence). The CDR3 length is 14 residues. In DNA, the CDR3 is TGTGCCAGTAGTACGACCATCGGACAGGGAGGCTACACCTTC. It yields the protein CASSTTIGQGGYTF. Drawing the rest from reference TRBV19 and TRBJ1-2, the complete variable domain is DGGITQSPKYLFRKEGQNVTLSCEQNLNHDAMYWYRQDPGQGLRLIYYSQIVNDFQKGDIAEGYSVSREKKESFPLTVTSAQKNPTAFYLCASSTTIGQGGYTFGSGTRLTVV.

This clone was seen a handful of times. The rearrangement uses TRBV7-2 and TRBJ1-5, with D possibly matching TRBD1 (5 bases). This CDR3 spans 17 amino acids. V was cut by 1 base and J by 3 bases, with 16 bases left in between. Germline values: CDR1 SGHTA, CDR2 FQGNSA. The CDR3 DNA reads as TGTGCCAGCAGCTTAGTCTTGGCAGGGTGGGACAATCAGCCCCAGCATTTT. It translates to CASSLVLAGWDNQPQHF. Drawing the rest from reference TRBV7-2 and TRBJ1-5, the complete variable domain is GAGVSQSPSNKVTEKGKDVELRCDPISGHTALYWYRQSLGQGLEFLIYFQGNSAPDKSGLPSDRFSAERTGGSVSTLTIQRTQQEDSAVYLCASSLVLAGWDNQPQHFGDGTRLSIL.

This chain joins TRBV28 and TRBJ1-5; no clear D gene. Deletions cut 0 bases from V and 0 bases from J, with 12 bases between. The germline CDR1 and CDR2 sequences are MDHEN and SYDVKM. This CDR3 has 17 amino acids. CDR3 bases: TGTGCCAGCAGTTTATGCATCGGGAGGAATAGCAATCAGCCCCAGCATTTT. The encoded protein is CASSLCIGRNSNQPQHF.

The chain links TRBV6-5 to TRBJ2-3, with D uncertain. V was pared by 2 bases and J by 1 base, with 7 bases between. CDR1 MNHEY and CDR2 SVGAGI come from the germline V gene. The length of the CDR3 is 14 residues. The CDR3 loop is CASSYRLGTDTQYF. CDR3 coding DNA: TGTGCCAGCAGTTACCGCCTAGGCACAGATACGCAGTATTTT.

Written as DNA, the CDR3 is TGTGCCTGGAGTGTTTTCGGATCAGGGGCGCGAGGCTACACCTTC. This sequence encodes CAWSVFGSGARGYTF. The genes are TRBV30 and TRBJ1-2; tentatively, D is TRBD1 (6 bases). From germline, CDR1 is GTSNPN and CDR2 SVGIG (reference sequence). The CDR3 has 15 residues. V was cut by 0 bases and J by 8 bases, with 19 bases left in between.

The chain couples TRBV5-1 to TRBJ2-5; unclear D gene. The germline gives CDR1 SGHRS, CDR2 YFSETQ. V was pared by 7 bases and J by 11 bases, with 27 bases between. The CDR3 is 15 amino acids. Here the CDR3 reads CASRRFALPNMEQYF. CDR3 nucleotide sequence: TGCGCCAGCCGAAGGTTTGCCCTTCCGAATATGGAGCAGTACTTC.